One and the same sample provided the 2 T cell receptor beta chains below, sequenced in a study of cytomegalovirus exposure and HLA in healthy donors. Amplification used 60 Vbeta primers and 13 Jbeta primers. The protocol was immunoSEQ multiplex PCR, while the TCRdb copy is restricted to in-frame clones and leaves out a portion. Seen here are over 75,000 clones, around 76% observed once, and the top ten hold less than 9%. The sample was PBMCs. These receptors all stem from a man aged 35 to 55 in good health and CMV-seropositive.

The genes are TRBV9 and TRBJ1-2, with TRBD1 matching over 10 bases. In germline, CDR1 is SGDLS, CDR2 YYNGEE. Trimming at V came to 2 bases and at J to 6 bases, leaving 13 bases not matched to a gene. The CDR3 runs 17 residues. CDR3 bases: TGTGCCAGCAGCGTGTCCGGGACAGGGGAAAGCGGGCATGGCTACACCTTC. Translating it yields CASSVSGTGESGHGYTF.

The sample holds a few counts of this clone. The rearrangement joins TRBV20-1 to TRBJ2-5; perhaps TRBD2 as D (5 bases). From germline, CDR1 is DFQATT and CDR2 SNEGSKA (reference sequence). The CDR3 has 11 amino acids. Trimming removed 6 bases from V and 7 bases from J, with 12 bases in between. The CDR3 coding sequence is TGCAGTGCCGGGGTGCTCGGGACCCAGTACTTC. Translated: CSAGVLGTQYF.